The entry below describes one TCR beta chain. The sample is drawn from a study of T cell changes during pregnancy in multiple sclerosis. Here immunoSEQ multiplex PCR was the method, and the copy in TCRdb shows in-frame clones only, minus some. Of 25,000 to 40,000 clones in the sample, 89% were seen once. CDR1 is SGDLS and CDR2 is YYNGEE in the germline V gene. The CDR3 extends over 16 amino acids. V was pared by 3 bases and J by 1 base, with 7 bases of the junction left unmatched. This specimen consisted of CD8+ T cells from peripheral blood mononuclear cells, obtained in the third trimester of pregnancy. The clonotype was recovered from a female donor with multiple sclerosis, enrolled in a pregnancy study. This chain links TRBV9 with TRBJ2-3, with 8 bases lining up with TRBD2. The CDR3 coding sequence is TGTGCCAGCAGCGCCAGACGGGAGGGCGGCACAGATACGCAGTATTTT. Translating it yields CASSARREGGTDTQYF.